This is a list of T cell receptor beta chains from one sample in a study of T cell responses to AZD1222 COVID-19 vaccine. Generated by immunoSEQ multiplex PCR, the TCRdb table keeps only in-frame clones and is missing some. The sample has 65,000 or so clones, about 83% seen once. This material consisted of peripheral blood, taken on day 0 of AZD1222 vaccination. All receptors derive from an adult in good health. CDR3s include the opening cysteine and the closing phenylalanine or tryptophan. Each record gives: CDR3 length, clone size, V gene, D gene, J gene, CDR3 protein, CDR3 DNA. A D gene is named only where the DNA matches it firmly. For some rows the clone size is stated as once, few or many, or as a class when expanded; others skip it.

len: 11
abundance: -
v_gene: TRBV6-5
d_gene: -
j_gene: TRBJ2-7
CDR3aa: CASRVADEQYF
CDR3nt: TGTGCCAGCAGGGTCGCGGACGAGCAGTACTTC

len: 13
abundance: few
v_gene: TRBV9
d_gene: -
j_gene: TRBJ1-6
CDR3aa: CASSPRPNSPLHF
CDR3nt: TGTGCCAGCAGCCCTCGGCCAAATTCACCCCTCCACTTT

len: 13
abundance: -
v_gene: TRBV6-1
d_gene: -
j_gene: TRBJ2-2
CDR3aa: CASSETGRGELFF
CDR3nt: TGTGCCAGCAGTGAGACAGGCCGCGGGGAGCTGTTTTTT

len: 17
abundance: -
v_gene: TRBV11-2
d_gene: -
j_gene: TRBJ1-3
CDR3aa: CASSIREYGGSGNTIYF
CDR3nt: TGTGCCAGCAGCATCCGCGAATATGGGGGATCTGGAAACACCATATATTTT

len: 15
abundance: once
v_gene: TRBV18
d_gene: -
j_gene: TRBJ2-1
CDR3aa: CASSLGSGSYNEQFF
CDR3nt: TGTGCCAGCTCCCTGGGGAGCGGCTCCTACAATGAGCAGTTCTTC

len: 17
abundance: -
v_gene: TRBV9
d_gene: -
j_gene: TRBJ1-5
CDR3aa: CASREEFGPEGCQPQHF
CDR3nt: TGTGCCAGCAGAGAAGAATTCGGGCCGGAGGGGTGCCAGCCCCAGCATTTT

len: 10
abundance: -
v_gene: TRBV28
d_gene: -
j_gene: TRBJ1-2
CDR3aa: CASSLNGYTF
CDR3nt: TGTGCCAGCAGTTTGAATGGCTACACCTTC

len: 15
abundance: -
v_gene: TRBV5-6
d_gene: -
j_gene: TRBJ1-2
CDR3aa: CASSLGLQGTYGYTF
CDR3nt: TGTGCCAGCAGCTTGGGTTTACAGGGAACCTATGGCTACACCTTC

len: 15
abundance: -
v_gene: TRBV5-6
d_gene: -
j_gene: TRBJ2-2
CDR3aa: CASKNYNSDPGELFF
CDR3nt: TGTGCCAGCAAAAACTACAACAGCGACCCAGGGGAGCTGTTTTTT

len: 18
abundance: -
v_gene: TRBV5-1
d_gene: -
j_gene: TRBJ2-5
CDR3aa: CASSKNLASGILQETQYF
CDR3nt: TGCGCCAGCAGCAAAAATCTAGCAAGCGGTATCCTACAAGAGACCCAGTACTTC

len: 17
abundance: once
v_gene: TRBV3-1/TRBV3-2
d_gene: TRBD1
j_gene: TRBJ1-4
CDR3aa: CASSQEGDRGSNEKLFF
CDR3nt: TGTGCCAGCAGCCAAGAGGGGGACAGGGGTTCTAATGAAAAACTGTTTTTT

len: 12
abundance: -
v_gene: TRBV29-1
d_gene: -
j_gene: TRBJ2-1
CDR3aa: CSGTQGGDEQFF
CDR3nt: TGCAGCGGGACACAGGGAGGGGATGAGCAGTTCTTC

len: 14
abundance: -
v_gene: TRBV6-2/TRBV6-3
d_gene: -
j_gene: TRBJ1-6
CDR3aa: CASSPTEYNSPLHF
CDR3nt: TGTGCCAGCAGCCCGACAGAATATAATTCACCCCTCCACTTT

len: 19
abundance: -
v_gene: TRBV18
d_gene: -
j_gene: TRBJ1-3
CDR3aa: CASSPPPAADSLSGNTIYF
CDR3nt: TGTGCCAGCTCACCACCGCCCGCCGCGGACAGCTTGTCTGGAAACACCATATATTTT

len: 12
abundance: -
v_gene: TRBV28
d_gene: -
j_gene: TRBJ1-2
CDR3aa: CASSAQDYGYTF
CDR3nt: TGTGCCAGCAGTGCGCAGGACTATGGCTACACCTTC

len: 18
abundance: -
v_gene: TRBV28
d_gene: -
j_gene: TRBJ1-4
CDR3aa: CASSSSSRDNFLEEKLFF
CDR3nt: TGTGCCAGCAGCTCTAGCTCCAGGGACAACTTTTTGGAGGAAAAACTGTTTTTT

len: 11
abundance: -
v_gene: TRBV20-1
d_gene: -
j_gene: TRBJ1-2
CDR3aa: CSASRLYGYTF
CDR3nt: TGCAGTGCTAGTAGGCTATATGGCTACACCTTC

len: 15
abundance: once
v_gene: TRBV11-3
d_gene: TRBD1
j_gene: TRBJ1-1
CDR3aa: CASSLNRGIRTEAFF
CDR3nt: TGTGCCAGCAGCTTGAACAGGGGCATCAGGACTGAAGCTTTCTTT

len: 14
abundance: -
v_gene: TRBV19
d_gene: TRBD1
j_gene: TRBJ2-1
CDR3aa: CASSMMGQGAYSFF
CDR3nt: TGTGCCAGTAGTATGATGGGACAGGGGGCGTATTCGTTCTTC

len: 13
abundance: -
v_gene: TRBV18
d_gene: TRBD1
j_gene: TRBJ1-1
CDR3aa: CASSRDRNTEAFF
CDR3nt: TGTGCCAGCTCACGGGACAGGAACACTGAAGCTTTCTTT

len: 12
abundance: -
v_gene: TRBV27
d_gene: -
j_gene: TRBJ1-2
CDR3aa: CASSYAGGGYTF
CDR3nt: TGTGCCAGCAGTTACGCGGGAGGAGGCTACACCTTC

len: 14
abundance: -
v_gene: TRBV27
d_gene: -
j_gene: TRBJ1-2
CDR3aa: CASSIRAANYGYTF
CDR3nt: TGTGCCAGCAGTATCCGCGCGGCTAACTATGGCTACACCTTC

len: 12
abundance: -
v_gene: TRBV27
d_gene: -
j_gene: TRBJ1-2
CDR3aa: CASSNMGTGYTF
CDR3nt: TGTGCCAGCAGTAACATGGGCACTGGCTACACCTTC

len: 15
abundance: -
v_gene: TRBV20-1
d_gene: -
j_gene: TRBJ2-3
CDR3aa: CSASIGSAGTDTQYF
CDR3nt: TGCAGTGCTAGTATTGGATCCGCAGGGACAGATACGCAGTATTTT

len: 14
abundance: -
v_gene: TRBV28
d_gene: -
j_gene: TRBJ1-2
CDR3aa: CASSLAGRERGYTF
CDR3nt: TGTGCCAGCAGTTTGGCAGGGCGGGAGCGTGGCTACACCTTC

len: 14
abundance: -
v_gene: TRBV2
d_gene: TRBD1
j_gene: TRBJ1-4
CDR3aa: CASSAGTGGEKLFF
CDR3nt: TGTGCCAGCAGTGCCGGGACAGGGGGCGAAAAACTGTTTTTT

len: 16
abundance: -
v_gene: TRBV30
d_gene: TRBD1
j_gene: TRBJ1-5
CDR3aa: CAWSRGRLGGNQPQHF
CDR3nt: TGTGCCTGGAGCAGGGGGCGATTAGGCGGCAATCAGCCCCAGCATTTT

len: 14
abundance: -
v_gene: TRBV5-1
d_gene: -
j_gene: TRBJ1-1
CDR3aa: CASSSNSMNTEAFF
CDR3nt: TGCGCCAGCAGCTCTAACAGCATGAACACTGAAGCTTTCTTT

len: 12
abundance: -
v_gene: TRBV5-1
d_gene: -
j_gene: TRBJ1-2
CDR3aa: CASSRGGYGYTF
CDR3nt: TGCGCCAGTTCACGGGGAGGCTATGGCTACACCTTC

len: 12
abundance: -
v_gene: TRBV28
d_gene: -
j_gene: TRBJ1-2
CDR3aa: CASNTGYYGYTF
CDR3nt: TGTGCCAGCAATACAGGGTACTATGGCTACACCTTC

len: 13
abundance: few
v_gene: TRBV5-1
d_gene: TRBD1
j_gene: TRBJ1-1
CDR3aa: CASSLQGMTEAFF
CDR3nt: TGCGCCAGCAGTTTACAGGGGATGACTGAAGCTTTCTTT

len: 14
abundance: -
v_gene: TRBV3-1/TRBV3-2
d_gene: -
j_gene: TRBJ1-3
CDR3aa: CASSPLSDGNTIYF
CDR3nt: TGTGCCAGCAGCCCCCTGTCAGATGGAAACACCATATATTTT

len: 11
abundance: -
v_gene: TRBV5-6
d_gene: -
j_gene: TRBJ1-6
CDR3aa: CASSALESLHF
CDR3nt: TGTGCCAGCAGCGCCCTGGAATCCCTCCACTTT

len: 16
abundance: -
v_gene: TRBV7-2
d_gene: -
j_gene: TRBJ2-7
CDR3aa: CASSLGAGMSSYEQYF
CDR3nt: TGTGCCAGCAGCTTAGGCGCAGGGATGAGCTCCTACGAGCAGTACTTC

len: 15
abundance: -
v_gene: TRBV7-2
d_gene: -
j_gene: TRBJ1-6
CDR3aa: CASSPKLVYNSPLHF
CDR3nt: TGTGCCAGCAGCCCAAAACTCGTCTATAATTCACCCCTCCACTTT

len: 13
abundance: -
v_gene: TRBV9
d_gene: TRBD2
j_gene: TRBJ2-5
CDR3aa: CASSVGLGLAQYF
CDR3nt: TGTGCCAGCAGCGTAGGACTTGGACTAGCCCAGTACTTC

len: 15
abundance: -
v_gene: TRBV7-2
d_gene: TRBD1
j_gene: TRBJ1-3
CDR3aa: CASSLDGTGGNTIYF
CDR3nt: TGTGCCAGCAGCTTAGATGGGACAGGGGGAAACACCATATATTTT